This TCR beta chain came from a study of cytomegalovirus exposure and HLA in healthy donors. Regarding the study as a whole: Being productive about 87% or about 30% of the time was typical of most TCR beta V segments in an earlier analysis. For presence/absence analyses, sequencing depth was assumed to be roughly uniform across donors.

This clone was recorded only once. What it binds is unknown. PCR employed 60 Vbeta and 13 Jbeta primers. Profiling relied on immunoSEQ multiplex PCR, and the TCRdb table lists in-frame clones only, not all of them. The data show about 160,000 clones, over 60% seen once. The length of the CDR3 is 12 residues. From germline, CDR1 is MDHEN and CDR2 SYDVKM. V was shortened by 8 bases and J by 6 bases, with 8 bases between the two germline ends. The origin of this receptor is a woman in her twenties or thirties in good health and CMV-seronegative. The rearrangement links TRBV28 to TRBJ1-6, with a possible D match to TRBD1 (5 bases). Material: PBMCs. The DNA for the CDR3 is TGTGCCAGCGACAGATCTAATTCACCCCTCCACTTT. This codes for CASDRSNSPLHF.